A selection of T cell receptor beta chains follows, all from one sample in a study of T cells after yellow fever vaccination. TCRdb re-called the 5' RACE reads through MiXCR, storing one row per CDR3 protein. The data hold hundreds of thousands of distinct CDR3 sequences, with 10% to 15% observed a single time. Material: PBMCs, obtained on the day of the yellow fever booster vaccination. These TCRs come from a man in his thirties or forties who received the YFV17D yellow fever vaccine. Both conserved end residues are trimmed from each CDR3. The D gene is left open where the match is weak.

cdr3_length	v_call	d_call	j_call	cdr3_aa
13	TRBV2	TRBD2	TRBJ2-1	ASRGLAGVGNEQF
12	TRBV20-1	-	TRBJ1-4	SADRRGIGEKLF
11	TRBV27	-	TRBJ1-1	ASSLIGDTEAF
11	TRBV28	-	TRBJ2-3	ASSSQHPDTQY
13	TRBV9	TRBD2	TRBJ2-3	ASSVAGGHTDTQY
13	TRBV7-3	-	TRBJ2-1	ASSQTPVGGGEQF
10	TRBV18	-	TRBJ2-1	ASSPPETLKF
12	TRBV11-2	-	TRBJ2-1	ASSPRMGQGEQF
16	TRBV5-5	-	TRBJ2-2	ASSLSHYVAENTGELF
14	TRBV29-1	TRBD2	TRBJ2-1	SARPQAGSSYNEQF
13	TRBV7-2	TRBD2	TRBJ2-5	ASSTRTSGSVTQY
12	TRBV28	-	TRBJ2-3	ASSPEGLADTQY
14	TRBV12-3/TRBV12-4	-	TRBJ2-1	ASSRSSGPSYNEQF
15	TRBV27	TRBD2	TRBJ2-1	ASSTRSASGRVSEQF
13	TRBV7-2	TRBD2	TRBJ2-3	ASSLILAATDTQY
12	TRBV6-2/TRBV6-3	TRBD2	TRBJ2-7	DSKEAGGGYEQY
14	TRBV9	-	TRBJ2-1	ASSVAAGRSYNEQF
11	TRBV3-1	-	TRBJ1-1	ASSQDRRNEAF
13	TRBV7-2	TRBD1	TRBJ1-6	ASSLDGTGPSPLH
13	TRBV11-2	-	TRBJ1-1	ASSLVGRVNTEAL
11	TRBV20-1	TRBD1	TRBJ1-2	SALPEGAKGYT
11	TRBV29-1	TRBD2	TRBJ2-3	SVGLELSDTQY
13	TRBV18	TRBD2	TRBJ2-1	ASSPGTSVPNEQF
14	TRBV7-3	TRBD2	TRBJ2-3	ASSRAPGTSADTQY
11	TRBV11-2	TRBD2	TRBJ2-1	ASSKLADNEQF
12	TRBV19	-	TRBJ1-1	ASSIGGMNTEAF
12	TRBV7-8	-	TRBJ2-7	ASSLERASYEQY
12	TRBV12-3/TRBV12-4	TRBD2	TRBJ2-5	ASSRLAEAETQY
13	TRBV5-4	TRBD2	TRBJ2-5	ASSLEAGVEETQY
13	TRBV30	-	TRBJ2-1	AWSGYSSSYNEQF
13	TRBV30	-	TRBJ1-1	AWSLRGRPDTEAF
10	TRBV3-1	-	TRBJ1-2	ASSKEGAWGT
12	TRBV6-5	-	TRBJ1-2	ASSYSSTAYGYT
11	TRBV7-9	-	TRBJ2-7	ASSLMDVREQY
12	TRBV5-1	-	TRBJ2-3	ASSSSQSQDTQY
12	TRBV15	TRBD1	TRBJ2-7	ATSTRQGEYEQY
12	TRBV18	-	TRBJ2-3	ASSPSGTLLAQY
12	TRBV5-1	TRBD2	TRBJ2-4	ASSPGGVLDIQY
11	TRBV30	-	TRBJ1-1	AWSVFRGTEAF
10	TRBV19	-	TRBJ2-1	ASSWGYNEQF
13	TRBV5-6	TRBD1	TRBJ2-3	ASSHRGTVADTQY
15	TRBV7-2	-	TRBJ1-6	ASSLAHADKNNSPLH
14	TRBV6-1	TRBD1	TRBJ2-1	ASKTRWDREYNEQF
10	TRBV7-7	-	TRBJ2-1	ASSSGGGEQF
13	TRBV7-9	TRBD1	TRBJ1-6	ASRNSGTGYSPLH
14	TRBV7-9	-	TRBJ2-5	ASRSKPGQAQETQY
13	TRBV20-1	TRBD2	TRBJ2-1	SADLGLAGYNEQF
14	TRBV28	-	TRBJ2-7	ASRPTAAAQLYEQY
12	TRBV28	-	TRBJ1-5	ASSPQVSNQPQH